These 14 T cell receptor beta chains came from one sample sequenced in a study of PD-1 blockade in classical Hodgkin lymphoma. Here immunoSEQ multiplex PCR was the method, and the copy in TCRdb shows in-frame clones only, minus some. The data hold fewer than 75,000 clones, with around 90% observed a single time. Brentuximab vedotin exposure varied among the patients, all of whom had relapsed after autologous stem cell transplantation. Sequenced material: peripheral blood mononuclear cells (PBMCs), taken before the second cycle of nivolumab. All receptors come from a human donor with classical Hodgkin lymphoma.

V usage is TRBV6-5 and J usage is TRBJ1-2, with D unresolved. This CDR3 is 14 amino acids long. CDR1 is MNHEY, CDR2 SVGAGI, per germline. V gave up 0 bases and J gave up 8 bases, with 13 bases separating them. In DNA form, the CDR3 reads TGTGCCAGCAGTTACTCGAAGCCCGCAGAGGGCTACACCTTC. It codes for CASSYSKPAEGYTF.

The chain combines TRBV2 with TRBJ1-1; D not resolved. Germline V gene data show CDR1 as SNHLY and CDR2 as FYNNEI. This CDR3 spans 14 amino acids. Trimming removed 0 bases from V and 10 bases from J, with 15 bases in between. The CDR3 region has the DNA TGTGCCAGCAGTGAAGCGGGTTTGGGTCGCGGAGCTTTCTTT. Its protein is CASSEAGLGRGAFF.

The chain has TRBV25-1 and TRBJ1-5; 7 bases map to TRBD1. The CDR3 is 12 amino acids. The V gene's germline CDR1 is MGHDK and CDR2 SYGVNS. V was clipped by 8 bases and J by 7 bases; unmatched bases: 5. CDR3 bases: TGTGCCAGCTACAGGGGTCAGCAGCCCCAGCATTTT. Residues: CASYRGQQPQHF.

The rearrangement joins TRBV6-5 to TRBJ1-4; weak D call: TRBD1 (5 bases). Germline V gene lookup returns CDR1 MNHEY and CDR2 SVGAGI. V dropped 6 bases and J dropped 3 bases, with 11 bases sitting between them. The CDR3 covers 14 residues. The CDR3 DNA reads TGTGCCAGCAGCTCAGGGTTGCCTAATGAAAAACTGTTTTTT. Amino acids: CASSSGLPNEKLFF.

The rearrangement links TRBV5-1 to TRBJ2-5, with D perhaps TRBD1 or TRBD2 (6 bases each). Germline CDR1 SGHRS, CDR2 YFSETQ. Trimming pared 0 bases from V and 5 bases from J, leaving 11 bases between. This CDR3 has 14 amino acids. Written as DNA, the CDR3 is TGCGCCAGCAGCTTGGTGGGGGGCAGCGAGACCCAGTACTTC. Encoded protein: CASSLVGGSETQYF.

The chain employs TRBV4-2 and TRBJ2-3; D gene unclear. Trimming took off 0 bases at V and 0 bases at J, with 10 bases between the two ends. CDR3 length: 16 amino acids. CDR1 and CDR2 (germline): LGHNA, YNFKEQ. The CDR3 region is CASSQEPDTSTDTQYF. CDR3 nucleotides: TGTGCCAGCAGCCAAGAACCAGATACTAGCACAGATACGCAGTATTTT.

This clone has only a few counts. This chain links TRBV4-1 with TRBJ1-6; D possibly corresponds to TRBD1 (6 bases). Germline-derived CDR1 and CDR2 are MGHRA and YSYEKL. With 0 bases removed from V and 5 bases from J, the gap between germline ends came to 8 bases. The CDR3 contains 15 residues. The CDR3 reads CASSQEWTDNSPLHF. Written as DNA, the CDR3 is TGCGCCAGCAGCCAAGAGTGGACAGATAATTCACCCCTCCACTTT.

The chain recombines TRBV5-1 with TRBJ2-5; TRBD1 matches at 7 bases. Trimming cost V 4 bases and J 6 bases; bases outside gene matches: 6. This CDR3 has 13 amino acids. Germline V gene lookup returns CDR1 SGHRS and CDR2 YFSETQ. DNA of the CDR3: TGCGCCAGCAGCATCGGGACAGAGCAGACCCAGTACTTC. This translates into CASSIGTEQTQYF.

In this sample, this clone turned up once. The chain is built from TRBV7-9 and TRBJ2-5; tentatively, D is TRBD1 or TRBD2 (5 bases each). The CDR3 spans 13 residues. Trimming left V 1 base short and J 5 bases short, with 8 bases between. Germline assignment: CDR1 SEHNR and CDR2 FQNEAQ (reference sequence). The CDR3 region is CASSLVGGETQYF. The CDR3 region has the DNA TGTGCCAGCAGCTTAGTTGGGGGTGAGACCCAGTACTTC.

In DNA form, the CDR3 reads TGCGCCAGCAGCCCTTGGACGGGGGGAAACACCATATATTTT. Its translation is CASSPWTGGNTIYF. The gene calls are TRBV5-1 and TRBJ1-3; no definite D call. The CDR3 sequence is 14 residues long. Trimming stripped 4 bases from V and 4 bases from J, with 12 bases between. Per germline, CDR1 SGHRS and CDR2 YFSETQ.

The rearrangement joins TRBV7-8 to TRBJ2-7; the D gene is possibly TRBD1 (6 bases). The CDR3 has 14 residues. Trimming shortened V by 5 bases and J by 3 bases, and 14 bases separated the two germline ends. Germline V lookup: CDR1 SGHVS, CDR2 FQNEAQ. The CDR3 DNA reads as TGTGCCAGCAGCGTGAACAGGGAATACTACGAGCAGTACTTC. Translating it yields CASSVNREYYEQYF.

The chain has TRBV7-9 and TRBJ2-3; 10 nucleotides agree with TRBD2. The CDR3 has 14 amino acids. The V gene's germline CDR1 is SEHNR and CDR2 FQNEAQ (reference sequence). V shed 5 bases, J shed 6 bases, and the junction held 5 bases outside the gene matches. The chain's CDR3 is CASSNSGGRDTQYF. The CDR3 bases are TGTGCCAGCAGCAATAGCGGGGGGCGGGATACGCAGTATTTT.

The chain has TRBV6-6 and TRBJ1-1; no firm D call. Germline V gene lookup returns CDR1 MNHNY and CDR2 SVGAGI (reference sequence). Trimming pared 0 bases from V and 7 bases from J, leaving 18 bases between. This CDR3 is built from 16 residues. CDR3 nucleotide sequence: TGTGCCAGCAGTTACTCGACTCTTTATAGTGGTGATGAAGCTTTCTTT. It codes for CASSYSTLYSGDEAFF.

This sequence joins TRBV5-1 and TRBJ2-7; possibly TRBD1 for D (6 bases). CDR1 and CDR2 (germline): SGHRS, YFSETQ. The germline V and J ends were trimmed by 4 bases and 2 bases, with 13 bases remaining between them. The CDR3 has 14 residues. CDR3 sequence: CASSLIPGAYEQYF. In DNA, the CDR3 is TGCGCCAGCAGCCTTATTCCAGGGGCCTACGAGCAGTACTTC.